Sequencing of this TCR beta chain was carried out in a study of cytomegalovirus exposure and HLA in healthy donors. Whole-study results and caveats: From TCR beta sequences, most subjects' HLA-A and HLA-B alleles were reportedly predicted accurately. Most of the TCR beta V segments (in an earlier analysis) were productive either about 87% or about 30% of the time. CMV serostatus was the only recorded immune exposure for donors.

The study ran its PCR with 60 Vbeta and 13 Jbeta primers. Original analysis: Later, tens of millions of unique TCR beta chains were counted in an analysis, and around 11 million of them were shared. Clones were read by immunoSEQ multiplex PCR, and TCRdb kept only the in-frame ones, dropping some. V, J and clone size are taken as reported in that table, and D and trimming were inferred from the DNA itself. The repertoire includes 150,000 to 200,000 clones, around four fifths of them detected once, and approximately 0.99% sits in the top ten. V shed 0 bases and J shed 2 bases, with 8 bases lying between them. CDR1 and CDR2 (germline): SGHDT, YYEEEE. The length of the CDR3 is 14 residues. Details on this clone: As yet, its antigen is unknown.

What was sequenced was PBMCs. The chain combines TRBV5-6 with TRBJ1-1; D gene uncertain. This TCR was recovered from a woman aged 35 to 49 in good health and CMV-seronegative. The CDR3 is CASSLEATNTEAFF. The CDR3 nucleotides are TGTGCCAGCAGCTTGGAGGCGACTAACACTGAAGCTTTCTTT.